The clone carrying this T cell receptor (beta chain) was seen only a few times. Its matching antigen is unknown. This sample was included in a study of identical twins. Notes on the study in general: In drawing conclusions, the study used cross-sectional statistical analysis and did not follow the same donors.

Trimming cost V 7 bases and J 9 bases, with 16 bases left between them. Per the germline V gene, CDR1 is LNHDA and CDR2 is SQIVND (reference sequence). This CDR3 region has 13 residues. TCRdb called the 5' RACE reads again in MiXCR, with one record for every CDR3 protein. Among a few hundred thousand distinct CDR3 sequences listed, more than 9% were seen once. Healthy Caucasian individuals made up all the donors. These data also featured in a second study, about yellow fever vaccine responses in identical twins.

This TCR came from a woman aged 18 to 35 in good health. The sequenced sample consisted of PBMCs. This chain links TRBV19 with TRBJ1-5, with TRBD1 as a possible D gene (5 bases). CDR3 loop: CASNPGTSRPQHF. CDR3 in DNA: TGTGCCAGTAACCCAGGGACGTCACGGCCCCAGCATTTT. Full variable domain (outside the CDR3, taken from reference TRBV19 and TRBJ1-5): DGGITQSPKYLFRKEGQNVTLSCEQNLNHDAMYWYRQDPGQGLRLIYYSQIVNDFQKGDIAEGYSVSREKKESFPLTVTSAQKNPTAFYLCASNPGTSRPQHFGDGTRLSIL.